A selection of T cell receptor beta chains follows, all from one sample in a study of T cells in Graves' hyperthyroidism and ophthalmopathy. TCRdb analysed the multiplex PCR reads with MiXCR anew, one entry per CDR3 protein. The sample carries about 740,000 distinct CDR3 sequences, approximately 15% recorded once. Source material: blood. These receptors all come from a woman under 30 with Graves' hyperthyroidism. CDR3s include the opening cysteine and the closing phenylalanine or tryptophan. The D gene is left open where the match is weak. Size values are once, few and many counts, or a class for expanded clones, and some rows have none.

j_call	clone_size	d_call	v_call	cdr3_aa	cdr3_nt
TRBJ2-7	many	TRBD2	TRBV7-2	CASSLLMAGAPYEQYF	TGTGCCAGCAGCTTATTAATGGCGGGAGCACCCTACGAGCAGTACTTC
TRBJ1-5	many	TRBD1	TRBV2	CASRETGGITQPQHF	TGTGCCAGCAGGGAAACAGGGGGCATCACTCAGCCCCAGCATTTT
TRBJ2-1	many	TRBD2	TRBV7-3	CASSVAGRGNNEQFF	TGTGCCAGCAGTGTAGCGGGGCGGGGAAACAATGAGCAGTTCTTC
TRBJ2-7	many	NA	TRBV5-8	CASSKVYEQYF	TGTGCCAGCAGTAAAGTCTACGAGCAGTACTTC
TRBJ2-5	few	TRBD1	TRBV5-6	CASRAHATGNQEAQYF	TGTGCCAGCAGAGCACACGCGACAGGGAATCAAGAGGCCCAGTACTTC
TRBJ1-2	NA	NA	TRBV6-2/TRBV6-3	CASSPNPGGLGYGYTF	TGTGCCAGCAGTCCGAACCCGGGGGGATTAGGCTATGGCTACACCTTC
TRBJ2-7	few	TRBD2	TRBV6-1	CASSENGGVLTSGYEQYF	TGTGCCAGCAGTGAAAATGGGGGGGTTTTGACTAGCGGCTACGAGCAGTACTTC
TRBJ1-2	many	NA	TRBV2	CASSDSPDYGYTF	TGTGCCAGCAGTGATTCGCCTGACTATGGCTACACCTTC
TRBJ2-3	many	TRBD2	TRBV7-9	CASSPDSGSTDTQYF	TGTGCCAGCAGCCCTGACAGCGGGAGTACAGATACGCAGTATTTT
TRBJ2-1	NA	TRBD2	TRBV29-1	CSVETSGRDEQFF	TGCAGCGTTGAAACTAGCGGGAGGGATGAGCAGTTCTTC
TRBJ2-7	many	NA	TRBV11-2	CASSIRQEQYF	TGTGCCAGCAGCATCCGACAGGAGCAGTACTTC
TRBJ1-2	many	NA	TRBV19	CASRGPSLTGYGYTF	TGTGCCAGTAGGGGGCCGAGCCTGACAGGTTATGGCTACACCTTC
TRBJ2-7	many	TRBD1	TRBV15	CATSRDGQVAYEQYF	TGTGCCACCAGCAGAGATGGACAGGTCGCCTACGAGCAGTACTTC
TRBJ2-1	many	TRBD2	TRBV20-1	CSARDRRLAELYNEQFF	TGCAGTGCTAGAGATCGTCGGCTAGCGGAACTCTACAATGAGCAGTTCTTC
TRBJ2-3	NA	TRBD2	TRBV12-3/TRBV12-4	CATGLAASTDTQYF	TGTGCCACGGGACTAGCGGCTAGCACAGATACGCAGTATTTT
TRBJ1-2	many	NA	TRBV12-3/TRBV12-4	CASRRGPAEGYTF	TGTGCCAGCAGACGGGGGCCTGCGGAGGGCTACACCTTC
TRBJ1-4	NA	NA	TRBV19	CASSIFAEPNEKLFF	TGTGCCAGTAGTATATTTGCGGAACCGAATGAAAAACTGTTTTTT
TRBJ1-6	few	TRBD1	TRBV4-1	CASSQGPEGAYSPLHF	TGCGCCAGCAGCCAAGGGCCTGAGGGGGCCTATTCACCCCTCCACTTT
TRBJ1-5	many	NA	TRBV20-1	CSALKGTNNQPQHF	TGCAGTGCTTTAAAAGGGACCAACAATCAGCCCCAGCATTTT
TRBJ1-2	many	NA	TRBV28	CASSSGGGANYGYTF	TGTGCCAGCAGTTCGGGTGGGGGAGCTAACTATGGCTACACCTTC
TRBJ1-1	many	TRBD1	TRBV5-1	CASRTPGQGTYTEAFF	TGCGCCAGCAGGACCCCGGGACAGGGTACCTACACTGAAGCTTTCTTT
TRBJ2-7	NA	NA	TRBV7-2	CASSLQTPPPYEQYF	TGTGCCAGCAGCTTACAGACACCGCCCCCCTACGAGCAGTACTTC
TRBJ2-7	many	TRBD2	TRBV28	CASSLGTTDYEQYF	TGTGCCAGCAGTTTAGGGACTACCGATTACGAGCAGTACTTC
TRBJ2-7	few	NA	TRBV4-1	CASSQEPLESSYEQYF	TGCGCCAGCAGCCAAGAACCCCTCGAGAGCTCCTACGAGCAGTACTTC
TRBJ1-1	NA	NA	TRBV5-1	CASSLRALGTEAFF	TGCGCCAGCAGCCTCAGGGCCCTGGGCACTGAAGCTTTCTTT
TRBJ2-1	many	TRBD1	TRBV12-3/TRBV12-4	CASSTNGLGQKYYNEQFF	TGTGCCAGCAGTACGAATGGCCTGGGACAGAAATACTACAATGAGCAGTTCTTC
TRBJ1-1	NA	NA	TRBV5-6	CASSLVPSVNTEAFF	TGTGCCAGCAGCTTGGTACCGTCTGTAAACACTGAAGCTTTCTTT
TRBJ2-3	many	TRBD2	TRBV7-8	CASSLPLAGGDTQYF	TGTGCCTCTAGCTTACCACTAGCGGGAGGAGATACGCAGTATTTT